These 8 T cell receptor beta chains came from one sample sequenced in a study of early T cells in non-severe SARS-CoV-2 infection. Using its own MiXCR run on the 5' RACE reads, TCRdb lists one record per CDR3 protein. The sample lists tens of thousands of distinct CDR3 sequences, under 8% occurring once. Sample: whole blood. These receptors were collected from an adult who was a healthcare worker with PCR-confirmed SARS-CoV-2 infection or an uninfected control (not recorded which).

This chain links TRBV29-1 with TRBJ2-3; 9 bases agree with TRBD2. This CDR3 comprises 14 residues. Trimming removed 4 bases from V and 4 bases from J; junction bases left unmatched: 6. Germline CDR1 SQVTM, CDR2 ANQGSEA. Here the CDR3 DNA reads TGCAGCGTTGCCCTAGCGGGACGTCCAGATACGCAGTATTTT. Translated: CSVALAGRPDTQYF.

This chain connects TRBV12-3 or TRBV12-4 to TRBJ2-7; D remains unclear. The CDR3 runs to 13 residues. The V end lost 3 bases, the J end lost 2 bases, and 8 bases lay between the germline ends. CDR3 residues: CASSFDPAYEQYF. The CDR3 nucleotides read TGTGCCAGCAGTTTTGACCCAGCCTACGAGCAGTACTTC.

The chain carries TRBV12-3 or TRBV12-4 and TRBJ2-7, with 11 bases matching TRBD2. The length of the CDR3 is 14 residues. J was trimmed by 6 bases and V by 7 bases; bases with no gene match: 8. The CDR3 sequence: CASTATSGSSEQYF. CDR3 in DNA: TGTGCCAGCACGGCTACTAGCGGGAGTTCCGAGCAGTACTTC.

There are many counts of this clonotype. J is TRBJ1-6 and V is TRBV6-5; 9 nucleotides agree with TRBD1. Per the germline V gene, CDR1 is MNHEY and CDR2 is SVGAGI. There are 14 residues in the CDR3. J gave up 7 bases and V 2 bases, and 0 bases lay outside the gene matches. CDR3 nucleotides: TGTGCCAGCAGTTACGGGACAGGGAATTCACCCCTCCACTTT. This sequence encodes CASSYGTGNSPLHF.

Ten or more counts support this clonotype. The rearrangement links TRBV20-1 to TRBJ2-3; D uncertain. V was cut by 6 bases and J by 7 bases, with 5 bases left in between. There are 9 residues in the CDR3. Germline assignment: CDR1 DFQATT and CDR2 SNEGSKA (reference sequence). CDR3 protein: CSATHTQYF. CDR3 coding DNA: TGCAGTGCGACACATACGCAGTATTTT.

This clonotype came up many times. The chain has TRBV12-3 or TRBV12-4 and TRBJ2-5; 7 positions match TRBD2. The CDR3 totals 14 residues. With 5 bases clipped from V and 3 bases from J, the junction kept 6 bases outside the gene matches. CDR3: CASSPGTTEETQYF. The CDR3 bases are TGTGCCAGCAGTCCCGGGACTACCGAAGAGACCCAGTACTTC.

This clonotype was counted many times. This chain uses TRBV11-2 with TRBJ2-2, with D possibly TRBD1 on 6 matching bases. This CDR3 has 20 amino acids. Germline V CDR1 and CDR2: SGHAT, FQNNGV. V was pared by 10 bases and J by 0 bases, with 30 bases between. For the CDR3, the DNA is TGTGCCACCGGGGTTCCGGGTCCAGGGGTCCTTTCCGCGAACACCGGGGAGCTGTTTTTT. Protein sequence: CATGVPGPGVLSANTGELFF.

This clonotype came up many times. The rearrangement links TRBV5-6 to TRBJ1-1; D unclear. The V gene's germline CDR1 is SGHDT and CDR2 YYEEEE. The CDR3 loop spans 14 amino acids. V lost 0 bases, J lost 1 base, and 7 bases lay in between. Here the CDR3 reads CASSLAPPNTEAFF. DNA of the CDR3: TGTGCCAGCAGCTTGGCTCCTCCGAACACTGAAGCTTTCTTT.